The 14 T cell receptor beta chains below come from one sample, sequenced in a study of blood T cell repertoires in COVID-19. Method: immunoSEQ multiplex PCR; TCRdb's copy keeps in-frame clones and lacks some. This sample has about 380,000 clones; around 84% occur once, and the top ten carry under 1.2%. Specimen: peripheral blood. The receptors stem from a human donor with acute or convalescent COVID-19. The donor label of this sample is uncertain.

In its sample, this clone was seen a few times. This rearrangement joins TRBV18 to TRBJ1-5; no clear D gene. The CDR3 is 15 residues long. V was cut by 2 bases and J by 1 base, with 9 bases left in between. Germline CDR1 and CDR2: KGHSH and LQKENI. The CDR3 bases are TGTGCCAGCTCACCATTCGGGAAGAGCAATCAGCCCCAGCATTTT. Amino acid sequence: CASSPFGKSNQPQHF.

This clone appeared once. A much larger clone differs from this one at a single base, so this may be a read error. This chain joins TRBV7-6 and TRBJ1-1, with D perhaps matching TRBD1 (5 bases). The CDR3 sequence is 13 residues long. CDR1 is SGHVS, CDR2 FNYEAQ, per germline. V was cut by 5 bases and J by 1 base, with 8 bases left in between. CDR3 nucleotides: TGTGCCAGCAGCCCGACAGAGAACACTGAAGCTTTCTTT. Protein sequence: CASSPTENTEAFF.

Worth noting for this clone: Other DNA sequences in the same sample also yield this CDR3. The chain is built from TRBV19 and TRBJ1-2; 8 bases are a match to TRBD1. The CDR3 contains 13 residues. In germline, CDR1 is LNHDA, CDR2 SQIVND (reference sequence). The V gene end was trimmed by 6 bases and the J gene end by 5 bases; junction bases not matched to a gene: 5. The DNA of the CDR3 is TGTGCCAGTAGGAGACAGGGGTTTTATGGCTACACCTTC. Residues: CASRRQGFYGYTF.

CDR3 nucleotide sequence: TGCGCCAGCAGTCTCCACAATGAGCAGTTCTTC. This translates into CASSLHNEQFF. The chain combines TRBV10-2 with TRBJ2-1; D is uncertain. Per germline, CDR1 WSHSY and CDR2 SAAADI. CDR3 length: 11 residues. V was cut by 5 bases and J by 5 bases, with 4 bases left in between.

The chain combines TRBV5-1 with TRBJ2-3; 7 bases are a match to TRBD1. J was trimmed by 8 bases and V by 1 base; bases with no gene match: 4. Germline V CDR1 and CDR2: SGHRS, YFSETQ. The CDR3 contains 13 residues. CDR3 sequence: CASSLTGAATQYF. The CDR3 DNA reads TGCGCCAGCAGCTTGACAGGGGCGGCTACGCAGTATTTT.

This clone showed up just once. The chain is built from TRBV7-8 and TRBJ1-6, with D perhaps TRBD1 (5 bases). CDR1 and CDR2 from the germline V gene are SGHVS and FQNEAQ. Trimming removed 1 base at V and 5 bases at J, with 9 bases between. This CDR3 is 15 amino acids long. CDR3 amino acids: CASSLGGRDNSPLHF. The CDR3 coding sequence is TGTGCCAGCAGCTTAGGGGGCAGGGATAATTCACCCCTCCACTTT.

J is TRBJ2-3 and V is TRBV6-6, with D perhaps TRBD2 (6 bases). Trimming pared 2 bases from V and 7 bases from J, leaving 16 bases between. CDR3 size: 15 residues. Germline V gene lookup returns CDR1 MNHNY and CDR2 SVGAGI (reference sequence). CDR3 residues: CASSYRTTGWNTQYF. The DNA of the CDR3 is TGTGCCAGCAGTTACAGGACTACGGGATGGAATACGCAGTATTTT.

This clone has a single count. V usage is TRBV2 and J usage is TRBJ2-7; 8 nucleotides line up with TRBD2. The CDR3 extends over 15 amino acids. The germline V gene encodes CDR1 SNHLY and CDR2 FYNNEI. With V trimmed by 6 bases and J by 4 bases, 11 bases remained unmatched. The CDR3 region has the DNA TGTGCCAGCAGCAAAAGGGAGCCTAGCGGGTACGAGCAGTACTTC. Translation: CASSKREPSGYEQYF.

The rearrangement links TRBV18 to TRBJ2-7, with 9 bases identical to TRBD2. CDR3 length: 16 amino acids. Per the germline V gene, CDR1 is KGHSH and CDR2 is LQKENI. The V segment lost 3 bases and the J segment 6 bases; nucleotides outside the gene matches: 12. CDR3 bases: TGTGCCAGCTCACCCGTTCAGGGTAGCGGGAGTGTCGAGCAGTACTTC. The encoded protein is CASSPVQGSGSVEQYF.

The CDR3 region is CASSTPGLAGGLAYNEQFF. The CDR3 region has the DNA TGTGCCAGCAGCACACCGGGACTAGCGGGAGGGCTCGCATACAATGAGCAGTTCTTC. This chain uses TRBV7-2 with TRBJ2-1; 16 bases are a match to TRBD2. CDR1 and CDR2 (germline): SGHTA, FQGNSA. V lost 5 bases and J lost 4; bases outside the gene matches: 11. CDR3 length equals 19 residues.

V and J are TRBV5-1 and TRBJ2-1; TRBD2 aligns across 9 bases. In germline, CDR1 is SGHRS, CDR2 YFSETQ. This CDR3 is 14 amino acids long. Trimming removed 5 bases from V and 6 bases from J; junction bases left unmatched: 6. This CDR3 is CASSRRGGSNEQFF. The CDR3 coding sequence is TGCGCCAGCAGTAGGCGGGGGGGCTCCAATGAGCAGTTCTTC.

This clone was detected a few times. J is TRBJ1-2 and V is TRBV19, with D possibly being TRBD1 (5 bases). This CDR3 is 14 amino acids long. Per the germline V gene, CDR1 is LNHDA and CDR2 is SQIVND (reference sequence). V lost 10 bases, J lost 4 bases, and 19 bases lay in between. The CDR3 DNA is TGTGCCACTTCGAACCGACAGAGATCCTATGGCTACACCTTC. This gives the protein CATSNRQRSYGYTF.

This clone was seen a few times. V gene TRBV7-2 combines with J gene TRBJ1-6; D remains unclear. The V end was cut by 1 base, the J end by 12 bases, with 13 bases between. Looked up from germline, CDR1 is SGHTA and CDR2 is FQGNSA. This CDR3 spans 14 amino acids. The CDR3 DNA reads TGTGCCAGCAGCTTAGGTTCCAAAATACTACCCCTCCACTTT. Residues: CASSLGSKILPLHF.

This clone has a handful of counts. CDR3 sequence (DNA): TGTGCCAGCAGTTTAATTTTCGGCGGGGGGCCCTACAATGAGCAGTTCTTC. It translates to CASSLIFGGGPYNEQFF. The rearrangement uses TRBV27 and TRBJ2-1; 8 bases are shared with TRBD2. The J segment lost 2 bases and the V segment lost 2 bases, leaving 8 bases of the junction unmatched. Germline CDR1 and CDR2: MNHEY and SMNVEV (reference sequence). The CDR3 loop spans 17 amino acids.